The sample holds a few counts of the clone carrying this T cell receptor beta chain. Its antigen is unidentified. The source of the sample is a study of long-term antiretroviral therapy in people with HIV. Study-wide points: Absence of data on ART adherence, viral resistance or therapy changes was noted. Upon ART, diversity increased but remained lower than transplant donor controls. Those clones which expanded before ART made up the dominant part of the repertoire at all time points.

The authors ran the immunoSEQ assay, v3.0, at survey level. 40,000-50,000 T-cell genomes per sample were the sequencing target. Sequencing used immunoSEQ multiplex PCR; TCRdb keeps in-frame clones, though not all of them. The table records fewer than 30,000 clones, 79% of them present only once. Trimming took 1 base from V and 5 from J, leaving 11 bases between them. Germline V gene data show CDR1 as SGHDN and CDR2 as FVKESK. This CDR3 region has 14 residues. The sequences come from unsorted PBMCs, collected 2.1 years after starting antiretroviral therapy. The clonotype originates from a man in his thirties or forties with HIV. This chain links TRBV14 with TRBJ1-1; D not certain. This chain's CDR3 is CASSQVGSGTEAFF. The CDR3 region has the DNA TGTGCCAGCAGCCAAGTCGGATCGGGAACTGAAGCTTTCTTT. Full variable domain (remainder filled in from reference TRBV14 and TRBJ1-1): EAGVTQFPSHSVIEKGQTVTLRCDPISGHDNLYWYRRVMGKEIKFLLHFVKESKQDESGMPNNRFLAERTGGTYSTLKVQPAELEDSGVYFCASSQVGSGTEAFFGQGTRLTVV.